This T cell receptor (beta chain) is from a study of cytomegalovirus exposure and HLA in healthy donors. Findings and limits, study-wide: In vitro data verified a few CMV-associated chains as specific for CMV antigens. Cytomegalovirus-associated TCR beta chains were listed, numbering roughly 150.

Details on this clone: Its target is not known.

While the first cohort had 650 to 850 subjects, the donors belonged to the separate validation cohort of about 130 subjects. The germline V gene has CDR1 MDHEN and CDR2 SYDVKM. CDR3 length equals 14 residues. Trimming took 6 bases from V and 5 from J; bases not matched to a gene: 6. The protocol was immunoSEQ multiplex PCR, while the TCRdb copy is restricted to in-frame clones and leaves out a portion. Of approximately 300,000 clones in the sample, around 86% were seen once. V usage is TRBV28 and J usage is TRBJ2-1, with TRBD2 matching 8 bases. Input material: PBMCs. The sequence was obtained from a woman aged 18-29 years in good health and CMV-seronegative. In DNA, the CDR3 is TGTGCCAGCAGCCCCGGACTAGCCGACAATGAGCAGTTCTTC. Residues: CASSPGLADNEQFF.